The TCR beta chain described here comes from a study of blood T cell repertoires in COVID-19. Looking at the study overall: The United States, Italy and Spain supplied acute and convalescent COVID-19 samples. T cells, B-cell-depleted T cells, or PBMCs provided the cDNA or gDNA that served as material.

As handled by the study authors: By means of reference gene primer amplification, nucleated cell counts were estimated. Assay used: immunoSEQ multiplex PCR; TCRdb lists only in-frame clones, some missing. V, J and clone size derive from that table, while D and trimming were established from the DNA sequence. Of a few hundred thousand clones listed, roughly 88% are singletons. A single count supports this clone. The sample has other DNA sequences that encode this CDR3 too. From germline, CDR1 is LNHDA and CDR2 SQIVND (reference sequence). The V gene end was trimmed by 3 bases and the J gene end by 5 bases; junction bases not matched to a gene: 4. The CDR3 loop spans 14 amino acids.

This sequence originates from a woman aged 40 to 50 who had recovered from COVID-19. The source material was peripheral blood. The genes are TRBV19 and TRBJ1-2, with TRBD1 matching 9 bases. The CDR3, as DNA: TGTGCCAGTAGTATTGGACAGGGGCTGTATGGCTACACCTTC. Encoded protein: CASSIGQGLYGYTF.